This T cell receptor (beta chain) originates from a study of CD8 T cells in ankylosing spondylitis. Study findings and constraints: Disease-associated clones were reportedly significantly overrepresented in matched ankylosing spondylitis synovial fluid.

V shed 5 bases and J 8 bases; nucleotides not matched to a gene: 5. CDR3 size: 14 residues. In germline, CDR1 is SNHLY, CDR2 FYNNEI. This clonotype has at least ten counts. The target antigen is unknown. The TCR beta libraries were generated through quantitative 5'-RACE incorporating molecular barcodes. Using its own MiXCR run on the 5' RACE reads, TCRdb lists one record per CDR3 protein. The repertoire holds around 300,000 distinct CDR3 sequences, roughly 11% seen once, with more than 7% in the top ten. Sequenced: blood, either unsorted or a sorted T cell fraction (not recorded which). The V call is TRBV2, the J call TRBJ1-4; TRBD1 aligns across 10 bases. This receptor was identified in a female donor with ankylosing spondylitis or in good health (not recorded which). The chain's CDR3 is CASSRQGAGEKLFF. The CDR3 DNA is TGTGCCAGCAGTCGACAGGGGGCCGGGGAAAAACTGTTTTTT. Filled out from reference TRBV2 and TRBJ1-4, the complete variable domain reads EPEVTQTPSHQVTQMGQEVILRCVPISNHLYFYWYRQILGQKVEFLVSFYNNEISEKSEIFDDQFSVERPDGSNFTLKIRSTKLEDSAMYFCASSRQGAGEKLFFGSGTQLSVL.